This TCR beta chain was found in a study of regulatory T cells in long-lasting Graves disease. Study-wide findings and caveats: Repertoires from persistent disease leaned toward TRBV28, TRBJ1-2 and TRBJ2-5.

Investigators prepared the TCR beta libraries by applying iRepertoire HTBI primers and Arm-PCR of CDR3 regions. One entry per CDR3 protein results from TCRdb running MiXCR on the multiplex PCR reads. The sample has 250,000 to 300,000 distinct CDR3 sequences, roughly 21% seen once. Germline V gene lookup returns CDR1 MNHNS and CDR2 SASEGT. The V and J ends lost 5 bases and 6 bases, in that order; junction bases with no gene match: 9. The CDR3 loop spans 14 amino acids. This clonotype has a handful of counts. Its specificity is not known. Time point denoted: persistent/refractory GD, antithyroid drugs over 5 years with positive TRAb. There was RNA extracted from PBMCs, and the TCR library was made from it. Graves' disease diagnosis was established per American Thyroid Association guidelines.

The sample in question was peripheral blood mononuclear cells (PBMCs), obtained when the disease was refractory, from a patient treated with antithyroid drugs. The gene calls are TRBV6-1 and TRBJ1-2, with 7 bases matching TRBD1. The sequence derives from a female donor with Graves disease. The CDR3 region has the DNA TGTGCCAGCAGTAACAGACAGGGCGCTGATGGCTACACCTTC. Its protein is CASSNRQGADGYTF.